The 7 T cell receptor beta chains listed next were all sequenced from one sample in a study of cytomegalovirus exposure and HLA in healthy donors. PCR used 60 Vbeta primers and 13 Jbeta primers. Sequenced by immunoSEQ multiplex PCR; TCRdb stores in-frame clones only, minus some. The data show 150,000 to 200,000 clones, with 70% to 85% seen just once and around 1.4% held by the top ten. The specimen was PBMCs. The receptor set was obtained from a male donor in good health and CMV-seronegative.

There are a few counts of this clone. The chain joins TRBV7-2 to TRBJ2-7; perhaps TRBD2 as D (7 bases). Trimming removed 3 bases at V and 5 bases at J, with 8 bases between. CDR1 is SGHTA, CDR2 FQGNSA, per germline. This CDR3 is 12 amino acids long. The CDR3 DNA follows: TGTGCCAGCAGCTTCGGGGGGCACGAGCAGTACTTC. Protein product: CASSFGGHEQYF.

The chain recombines TRBV30 with TRBJ1-2, with no clear D. Germline V CDR1 and CDR2: GTSNPN, SVGIG (reference sequence). With 1 base removed from V and 7 bases from J, the gap between germline ends came to 4 bases. The CDR3 spans 10 residues. CDR3 coding DNA: TGTGCCTGGAGTGCAGTTGGCTACACCTTC. Amino acids: CAWSAVGYTF.

CDR3 DNA sequence: TGTGCCAGTAGTAGATCAGCAACTAATGAAAAACTGTTTTTT. Its protein is CASSRSATNEKLFF. The chain combines TRBV19 with TRBJ1-4; D is unresolved. Trimming stripped 4 bases from V and 0 bases from J, with 6 bases between. The CDR3 spans 14 residues. The germline gives CDR1 LNHDA, CDR2 SQIVND (reference sequence).

Comments on this clone: The identical CDR3 is also encoded by other nucleotide sequences in the sample. CDR3: CASSLARTGTRSGELFF. CDR3 bases: TGTGCCAGCAGCCTAGCCCGGACAGGCACGAGATCCGGGGAGCTGTTTTTT. The chain combines TRBV11-2 with TRBJ2-2, with 7 bases aligning to TRBD1. CDR1 is SGHAT, CDR2 FQNNGV, per germline. The CDR3 length is 17 residues. V dropped 5 bases and J dropped 6; count of bases not matched to a gene: 15.

The rearrangement uses TRBV11-2 and TRBJ2-5; 11 bases match TRBD2. There are 15 residues in the CDR3. Germline loops: CDR1 SGHAT, CDR2 FQNNGV. V lost 4 bases and J lost 4; bases outside the gene matches: 5. The CDR3 region is CASSSTSGGAETQYF. The CDR3 DNA sequence: TGTGCCAGCAGCTCAACTAGCGGGGGTGCAGAGACCCAGTACTTC.

V and J are TRBV7-2 and TRBJ1-6; 8 bases match TRBD1. Germline loops: CDR1 SGHTA, CDR2 FQGNSA. The CDR3 is made up of 14 amino acids. V shed 7 bases, J shed 8 bases, and the junction held 7 bases outside the gene matches. CDR3 sequence reads: CASTSRQGYSPLHF. Written as DNA, the CDR3 is TGTGCCAGCACCTCGCGACAGGGGTATTCACCCCTCCACTTT.

This clone turned up a few times. V usage is TRBV7-3 and J usage is TRBJ2-3; no clear D. CDR3 length: 14 residues. V shed 1 base and J shed 4 bases, with 9 bases lying between them. In germline, CDR1 is SGHTA, CDR2 FQGTGA. CDR3 amino acids: CASSLNPSADTQYF. The CDR3 DNA sequence: TGTGCCAGCAGCTTAAACCCCTCGGCAGATACGCAGTATTTT.